This T cell receptor beta chain was sequenced for a study of CXCR3-negative and CXCR3-positive naive CD8 T cells. Study details: Overall TRB read output was some 140 million, and each library contained about 1.5 +/- 0.3 million reads. Findings of the study overall: Memory CD8+ cells showed much lower diversity, while both naive subsets displayed comparably high diversity. Naive cells with CXCR3 showed TRB CDR3s that were more hydrophobic than those in CXCR3-negative naive cells.

With regard to this clonotype: Its antigen is not known.

CD45RO-CCR7+CD27+CD95- cells counted as naive CD8+ T cells. From germline, CDR1 is SEHNR and CDR2 FQNEAQ (reference sequence). The CDR3 covers 13 residues. The study made its TRB cDNA libraries by 5' RACE, adding UMI labels. TCRdb re-called the 5' RACE reads and catalogs CDR3 proteins one per entry, DNA excluded. Its table lists 150,000 or so distinct CDR3 sequences. Sequencing was done on a sample of naive CXCR3+ CD8+ T cells from blood. Subset indicated: CD45RO-CCR7+CD27+CD95- naive CD8+ T cells expressing CXCR3 (TNR3+). The chain couples TRBV7-9 to TRBJ2-3. This clonotype originated in a human donor in good health. Some clones in this sample may be carry-over from other donors' samples. This CDR3 reads CASSLVAADTQYF.